This is a list of T cell receptor beta chains from one sample in a study of cytotoxic CD8 clonotypes in ibrutinib-treated CLL. The table came from immunoSEQ multiplex PCR; TCRdb's copy has only in-frame clones and leaves some out. The sample carries roughly 150,000 clones, 70% to 90% recorded once. Sequenced material: PBMCs, taken at disease progression, from a patient treated with ibrutinib. The receptors derive from a human donor with chronic lymphocytic leukemia. Both conserved end residues are part of each CDR3. The D gene is left open where the match is weak. Size tells how often a clone was seen (once, few, many) or the class of an expanded clone, and some rows leave it out.

CASSQEGPEGAAYGYTF	TGCGCCAGCAGCCAAGAGGGCCCGGAGGGGGCTGCTTATGGCTACACCTTC	TRBD1	NA	TRBV4-1	TRBJ1-2
CASTETSGANVLTF	TGTGCCAGTACCGAGACCTCTGGGGCCAACGTCCTGACTTTC	NA	NA	TRBV19	TRBJ2-6
CASWKNPGQASGYEQFF	TGTGCCAGCTGGAAAAATCCAGGACAGGCCTCTGGCTATGAGCAGTTCTTC	TRBD1	NA	TRBV28	TRBJ2-1
CASSEARTGVVGKLFF	TGTGCCAGCAGTGAAGCTCGGACAGGGGTAGTAGGAAAACTGTTTTTT	TRBD1	few	TRBV2	TRBJ1-4
CASSLTRLAGDGEQFF	TGTGCCAGCAGCTTAACACGACTAGCGGGAGACGGTGAGCAGTTCTTC	TRBD2	NA	TRBV5-4	TRBJ2-1
CASSQSSSYEQYF	TGTGCCAGCTCCCAGAGTAGCTCCTACGAGCAGTACTTC	NA	NA	TRBV5-4	TRBJ2-7
CASSQAGLAGGNEQFF	TGCGCCAGCAGCCAAGCGGGACTAGCGGGAGGTAATGAGCAGTTCTTC	TRBD2	once	TRBV4-3	TRBJ2-1
CSWAGNTEAFF	TGCAGCTGGGCGGGGAACACTGAAGCTTTCTTT	NA	NA	TRBV29-1	TRBJ1-1
CASSYTGVNEQFF	TGTGCCAGCAGCTACACAGGGGTCAATGAGCAGTTCTTC	TRBD1	NA	TRBV6-5	TRBJ2-1
CASSPWVAGGLSSYEQYF	TGTGCCAGCAGCCCCTGGGTAGCGGGAGGGCTTTCTTCCTACGAGCAGTACTTC	TRBD2	NA	TRBV5-6	TRBJ2-7
CASRLSSYNEQFF	TGTGCCAGCAGACTTAGCTCCTACAATGAGCAGTTCTTC	NA	NA	TRBV13	TRBJ2-1
CASSQEVGAGVYNEQFF	TGTGCCAGCAGCCAAGAGGTAGGGGCGGGAGTTTACAATGAGCAGTTCTTC	TRBD2	NA	TRBV14	TRBJ2-1
CASSPPGRLTGELFF	TGTGCCAGCAGTCCGCCCGGGAGACTCACCGGGGAGCTGTTTTTT	NA	NA	TRBV6-5	TRBJ2-2
CASKTSGSLIEQYF	TGTGCCAGCAAGACTAGCGGGAGTTTGATTGAGCAGTACTTC	TRBD2	NA	TRBV5-4	TRBJ2-7
CASRRQGGETQYF	TGTGCCAGCAGGAGACAGGGGGGAGAGACCCAGTACTTC	TRBD1	NA	TRBV6-1	TRBJ2-5
CASGFLELYEQYF	TGTGCTAGTGGTTTTCTTGAGCTCTACGAGCAGTACTTC	NA	NA	TRBV12-5	TRBJ2-7
CASSLEANTEAFF	TGCGCCAGCAGCTTGGAGGCTAACACTGAAGCTTTCTTT	NA	NA	TRBV5-1	TRBJ1-1
CASSRGTGDGYTF	TGTGCCAGCAGCCGAGGGACAGGTGATGGCTACACCTTC	TRBD1	NA	TRBV6-6	TRBJ1-2
CSVGTSGMRVGELFF	TGCAGCGTTGGGACTAGCGGGATGAGGGTCGGGGAGCTGTTTTTT	TRBD2	NA	TRBV29-1	TRBJ2-2
CASSPGGDDTDTQYF	TGTGCCAGCAGTCCCGGGGGGGATGACACAGATACGCAGTATTTT	TRBD2	NA	TRBV7-9	TRBJ2-3
CASSPSSGNTIYF	TGTGCCAGCAGTCCTTCTTCTGGAAACACCATATATTTT	NA	NA	TRBV28	TRBJ1-3
CASSHAAPGADQPQHF	TGTGCCAGCAGCCATGCTGCCCCGGGGGCCGATCAGCCCCAGCATTTT	NA	NA	TRBV7-2	TRBJ1-5
CASSPPTSGAGEQYF	TGCGCCAGCAGCCCCCCGACTAGCGGGGCAGGAGAGCAGTACTTC	TRBD2	NA	TRBV4-1	TRBJ2-7
CASSHRGLAGITGELFF	TGTGCCAGCAGCCACAGAGGACTAGCGGGGATCACCGGGGAGCTGTTTTTT	TRBD2	few	TRBV5-6	TRBJ2-2
CASSLAGGLGDIQYF	TGTGCCAGCAGCCTAGCGGGAGGCCTCGGGGACATTCAGTACTTC	TRBD2	NA	TRBV28	TRBJ2-4
CASSLDSYYQETQYF	TGTGCCAGCAGTCTGGACAGCTATTACCAAGAGACCCAGTACTTC	NA	NA	TRBV5-5	TRBJ2-5
CASSPTSGVTDTQYF	TGCGCCAGCAGCCCGACTAGCGGGGTCACAGATACGCAGTATTTT	TRBD2	NA	TRBV5-1	TRBJ2-3
CASSLGPRSGNTIYF	TGTGCCAGCAGCCTGGGACCCCGCTCTGGAAACACCATATATTTT	NA	NA	TRBV5-4	TRBJ1-3
CASSVAVGNTEAFF	TGTGCCAGCAGCGTAGCTGTCGGGAACACTGAAGCTTTCTTT	NA	NA	TRBV9	TRBJ1-1
CASSPQAQGTGGTEAFF	TGTGCCAGCTCACCTCAAGCGCAGGGGACCGGAGGCACTGAAGCTTTCTTT	NA	NA	TRBV18	TRBJ1-1
CASSFMAPNGEFF	TGTGCCAGCAGCTTTATGGCCCCCAATGGGGAGTTCTTC	NA	NA	TRBV7-9	TRBJ2-1
CASSSQQGYYGYTF	TGTGCCAGCAGTTCCCAACAGGGCTACTATGGCTACACCTTC	NA	NA	TRBV27	TRBJ1-2